This TCR beta chain emerged from a study of Ad26.COV2.S vaccination and SARS-CoV-2 variants. Study summary: Donor had been placed in the Ad26.COV2.S arm of the COV1001 trial. Ad26.COV2.S given intramuscularly, once or twice 56 days apart.

Sequenced by immunoSEQ multiplex PCR; TCRdb stores in-frame clones only, minus some. The data contain 300,000 to 350,000 clones, approximately 86% of them singletons. This clone was seen just once. V lost 6 bases, J lost 8 bases, and 11 bases stayed unmatched. CDR1 is MNHEY and CDR2 is SMNVEV in the germline V gene (reference sequence). The CDR3 sequence is 14 residues long. The sample's treatment: about 20 received Ad26.COV2.S at low or high dose, single or two shots; roughly five received placebo; per-sample allocation not given. At day 63 after the first vaccine or placebo injection, samples were drawn. Wuhan-strain SARS-CoV-2 spike was expressed by the Ad26 vector that made up the vaccine.

Here the sequenced sample was peripheral blood, taken in a trial of Ad26.COV2.S vaccine versus placebo. This receptor was obtained from a person aged 18-60 years who received the Ad26.COV2.S COVID-19 vaccine or a placebo. This chain uses TRBV27 with TRBJ1-1; 8 bases match TRBD1. In DNA form, the CDR3 reads TGTGCCAGCAGCTTTACCAGAGGACAGGGAGAAGCTTTCTTT. Translated, it gives CASSFTRGQGEAFF.